A single sample is the source of the 22 T cell receptor beta chains below, sequenced in a study of T-cell reconstitution after alpha-beta-depleted transplantation in children. The TCRbeta library was prepared with unique molecular identifiers. TCRdb itself ran the PCR reads through MiXCR, one entry per CDR3 protein. The sample contains hundreds of thousands of distinct CDR3 sequences, roughly 14% of which appear only once. The sequenced sample was PBMCs, obtained before TCRalphabeta/CD19-depleted stem cell transplant. Receptors originate from a girl aged 2 to 9 with congenital amegakaryocytic thrombocytopenia, due to receive a stem cell transplant.

This clonotype was picked up many times. The CDR3 loop reads CASSFLEYEQYF. The CDR3 nucleotides are TGTGCCAGCAGTTTTCTAGAATACGAGCAGTACTTC. The chain couples TRBV7-9 to TRBJ2-7; no clear D. The germline CDR1 and CDR2 sequences are SEHNR and FQNEAQ (reference sequence). The CDR3 covers 12 residues. Trimming cost V 6 bases and J 4 bases, with 10 bases left between them.

This clonotype was counted only a few times. The rearrangement joins TRBV7-9 to TRBJ2-1, with D maybe TRBD2 (6 bases). Per the germline V gene, CDR1 is SEHNR and CDR2 is FQNEAQ (reference sequence). V dropped 4 bases and J dropped 2 bases, with 15 bases sitting between them. The CDR3 is made up of 16 amino acids. CDR3 amino acids: CASSWGLSSPYNEQFF. In DNA form, the CDR3 reads TGTGCCAGCAGCTGGGGACTTTCGAGCCCCTACAATGAGCAGTTCTTC.

This clonotype was seen at least ten times. The rearrangement joins TRBV6-5 to TRBJ2-3, with D perhaps matching TRBD1 or TRBD2 (6 bases each). The CDR3 is made up of 19 amino acids. The germline V gene encodes CDR1 MNHEY and CDR2 SVGAGI. V was cut by 2 bases and J by 1 base, with 22 bases left in between. The chain's CDR3 is CASSYTNPGARAGTDTQYF. The CDR3 DNA reads as TGTGCCAGCAGTTACACCAACCCGGGGGCCCGGGCGGGCACAGATACGCAGTATTTT.

There are a few counts of this clonotype. This chain links TRBV5-6 with TRBJ2-1, with 7 bases matching TRBD1. The germline V gene encodes CDR1 SGHDT and CDR2 YYEEEE. This CDR3 is built from 15 residues. Trimming cost V 4 bases and J 10 bases; bases outside gene matches: 14. The CDR3 loop reads CASSPILTGVREQFF. The CDR3 DNA sequence: TGTGCCAGCAGCCCAATTTTAACAGGGGTTCGGGAGCAGTTCTTC. Using reference TRBV5-6 and TRBJ2-1 for the parts outside the CDR3, the full variable domain is DAGVTQSPTHLIKTRGQQVTLRCSPKSGHDTVSWYQQALGQGPQFIFQYYEEEERQRGNFPDRFSGHQFPNYSSELNVNALLLGDSALYLCASSPILTGVREQFFGPGTRLTVL.

This clonotype was recorded at least ten times. CDR3 in amino acids: CASSLAERGTDTQYF. The CDR3 DNA reads TGCGCCAGCAGCTTGGCCGAGAGAGGCACAGATACGCAGTATTTT. This chain links TRBV5-1 with TRBJ2-3, with D uncertain. Germline values: CDR1 SGHRS, CDR2 YFSETQ. The CDR3 consists of 15 residues. Trimming removed 0 bases from V and 1 base from J, with 9 bases in between.

This clonotype was counted ten times or more. This chain uses TRBV29-1 with TRBJ1-4, with unresolved D. CDR1 and CDR2 (germline): SQVTM, ANQGSEA. CDR3 length equals 13 residues. V was shortened by 6 bases and J by 0 bases, with 8 bases between the two germline ends. CDR3 coding DNA: TGCAGCGTACTCCAGACAACTAATGAAAAACTGTTTTTT. Translating it yields CSVLQTTNEKLFF.

This clonotype has a count of ten or more. The chain joins TRBV7-9 to TRBJ1-1; D remains ambiguous. The CDR3 is 15 amino acids. Between the trimmed V and J ends, which lost 3 bases and 1 base, there was a span of 12 bases. Looked up from germline, CDR1 is SEHNR and CDR2 is FQNEAQ (reference sequence). The chain's CDR3 is CASSFANLRNTEAFF. CDR3 DNA sequence: TGTGCCAGCAGCTTTGCAAATCTCAGGAACACTGAAGCTTTCTTT.

The chain couples TRBV20-1 to TRBJ2-1, with 14 bases fitting TRBD2. The CDR3 is 16 amino acids. Per germline, CDR1 DFQATT and CDR2 SNEGSKA (reference sequence). V was clipped by 5 bases and J by 8 bases; unmatched bases: 11. The CDR3 protein is CSAYTGTSGSIDEQFF. The CDR3 DNA reads TGCAGTGCTTATACCGGGACTAGCGGGAGTATAGATGAGCAGTTCTTC.

This clonotype was picked up many times. The V gene is TRBV5-1, the J gene TRBJ2-1, with 7 bases identical to TRBD2. Germline V gives CDR1 SGHRS, CDR2 YFSETQ. This CDR3 has 18 amino acids. The junction had 22 bases not matched to a gene; V was cut back by 6 bases and J by 7 bases. The CDR3 protein is CASNRLSLGGSSTNEQFF. For the CDR3, the DNA is TGCGCCAGCAATCGACTTAGCTTAGGCGGGAGCTCGACAAATGAGCAGTTCTTC.

This clonotype was counted between two and nine times. This chain links TRBV6-5 with TRBJ2-7; a possible D gene is TRBD2 (5 bases). CDR3 length equals 16 residues. V was cut by 0 bases and J by 3 bases, with 15 bases left in between. Germline CDR1 MNHEY, CDR2 SVGAGI. The CDR3 loop is CASSYSTVSSGYEQYF. DNA of the CDR3: TGTGCCAGCAGTTACTCGACGGTTTCGAGCGGCTACGAGCAGTACTTC.

Of note for this clonotype: A much larger clone differs from this one at a single base, so this may be a read error. V is TRBV7-9 and J is TRBJ2-7; TRBD1 matches at 7 bases. Germline lookup yields CDR1 SEHNR and CDR2 FQNEAQ (reference sequence). The junction had 10 bases not matched to a gene; V was cut back by 0 bases and J by 5 bases. This CDR3 has 16 amino acids. The CDR3 nucleotides read TGTGCCAGCAGCTTAGCCCCCACAGGGGAAACCCACGAGCAGTACTTC. Protein product: CASSLAPTGETHEQYF.

This clonotype was counted a few times. Written as DNA, the CDR3 is TGCAGTGCTAATGGGATGGGACTAGCGGGATCCAATGAGCAGTTCTTC. It translates to CSANGMGLAGSNEQFF. This chain uses TRBV20-1 with TRBJ2-1; 13 bases line up with TRBD2. The germline V gene encodes CDR1 DFQATT and CDR2 SNEGSKA (reference sequence). V gave up 4 bases and J gave up 6 bases; unmatched junction bases: 9. This CDR3 has 16 residues.

The chain has TRBV5-1 and TRBJ2-5; unclear D gene. V was trimmed by 4 bases and J by 0 bases, leaving 13 bases between them. CDR3 length: 15 amino acids. Germline CDR1 and CDR2: SGHRS and YFSETQ. CDR3 coding DNA: TGCGCCAGCAGCCATGCCCCCTCAGACCAAGAGACCCAGTACTTC. Its protein is CASSHAPSDQETQYF.

This clonotype was found many times. The J gene is TRBJ2-1, the V gene TRBV11-1, with TRBD2 matching over 11 bases. The CDR3 covers 18 residues. From germline, CDR1 is SGHAT and CDR2 FQDESV (reference sequence). J lost 0 bases, V lost 1 base, and 5 bases had no gene match. For the CDR3, the DNA is TGTGCCAGCAGCTTAGTGGGACTAGCGGCTCTCTCCTACAATGAGCAGTTCTTC. Its protein is CASSLVGLAALSYNEQFF.

This clonotype was counted at least ten times. This chain links TRBV5-1 with TRBJ2-3; D assignment may be TRBD1 or TRBD2 (5 bases each). This CDR3 is built from 16 residues. CDR1 is SGHRS and CDR2 is YFSETQ in the germline V gene. The V and J ends lost 4 bases and 10 bases respectively, with 25 bases between them. The DNA for the CDR3 is TGCGCCAGCAGCCCAGAGTCGGGACGCTTAATCATATCGCAGTATTTT. Translating gives CASSPESGRLIISQYF.

This clonotype was counted at least ten times. CDR3 nucleotide sequence: TGTGCCAGGTTCGGCGAGCAGTACTTC. It is translated as CARFGEQYF. V gene TRBV27 combines with J gene TRBJ2-7; unclear D gene. CDR1 MNHEY and CDR2 SMNVEV come from the germline V gene (reference sequence). The CDR3 is 9 residues long. V lost 9 bases to trimming and J lost 6 bases, with 6 bases between them.

This clonotype has at least ten counts. This chain uses TRBV3-1 with TRBJ2-1, with D possibly called TRBD1 or TRBD2 (5 bases each). CDR1 is LGHDT and CDR2 is YNNKEL in the germline V gene (reference sequence). The V end was cut by 0 bases, the J end by 3 bases, with 9 bases between. This CDR3 spans 15 amino acids. The CDR3: CASSQDHGGYNEQFF. The CDR3 bases are TGTGCCAGCAGCCAAGATCATGGGGGCTACAATGAGCAGTTCTTC.

The chain combines TRBV6-1 with TRBJ2-1; 13 bases fit TRBD2. V gave up 6 bases and J gave up 7 bases; unmatched junction bases: 12. CDR3 size: 17 residues. The germline CDR1 and CDR2 sequences are MNHNS and SASEGT. The CDR3 region has the DNA TGTGCCAGCAGCCCCGCTCCACTAGCGGGAGGGACGAATGAGCAGTTCTTC. Protein sequence: CASSPAPLAGGTNEQFF.

The sample holds many counts of this clonotype. V gene TRBV29-1 combines with J gene TRBJ2-7; 9 bases are shared with TRBD1. J lost 5 bases, V lost 7 bases, and 3 bases had no gene match. CDR1 is SQVTM and CDR2 is ANQGSEA in the germline V gene. The CDR3 runs 11 residues. Here the CDR3 reads CSADRGDEQYF. The DNA for the CDR3 is TGCAGCGCAGACAGGGGGGACGAGCAGTACTTC.

The CDR3: CASSALDGGRTYEQYF. The CDR3 DNA is TGTGCCAGCAGCGCCCTTGACGGCGGGAGGACCTACGAGCAGTACTTC. The chain couples TRBV11-2 to TRBJ2-7; 8 bases are a match to TRBD2. The V gene end was trimmed by 5 bases and the J gene end by 2 bases; junction bases not matched to a gene: 11. This CDR3 region has 16 residues. The germline V gene has CDR1 SGHAT and CDR2 FQNNGV.

CDR3 sequence reads: CASALAGGWETQYF. CDR3 sequence (DNA): TGTGCCAGCGCACTAGCGGGAGGATGGGAGACCCAGTACTTC. V is TRBV2 and J is TRBJ2-5; 12 bases agree with TRBD2. Losses at the gene ends were 8 bases for V and 5 bases for J; bases not matched to a gene: 6. The CDR3 has 14 amino acids. Germline V gene data show CDR1 as SNHLY and CDR2 as FYNNEI.

This clonotype was counted a few times. The genes are TRBV7-8 and TRBJ2-7; 9 positions match TRBD1. CDR3 length: 14 residues. Germline values: CDR1 SGHVS, CDR2 FQNEAQ. V gave up 5 bases and J gave up 2 bases; unmatched junction bases: 4. The CDR3 is CASSARQGAYEQYF. The CDR3 nucleotides read TGTGCCAGCAGCGCCCGACAGGGGGCCTACGAGCAGTACTTC. The variable domain in full, completed from reference TRBV7-8 and TRBJ2-7, reads GAGVSQSPRYKVAKRGQDVALRCDPISGHVSLFWYQQALGQGPEFLTYFQNEAQLDKSGLPSDRFFAERPEGSVSTLKIQRTQQEDSAVYLCASSARQGAYEQYFGPGTRLTVT.